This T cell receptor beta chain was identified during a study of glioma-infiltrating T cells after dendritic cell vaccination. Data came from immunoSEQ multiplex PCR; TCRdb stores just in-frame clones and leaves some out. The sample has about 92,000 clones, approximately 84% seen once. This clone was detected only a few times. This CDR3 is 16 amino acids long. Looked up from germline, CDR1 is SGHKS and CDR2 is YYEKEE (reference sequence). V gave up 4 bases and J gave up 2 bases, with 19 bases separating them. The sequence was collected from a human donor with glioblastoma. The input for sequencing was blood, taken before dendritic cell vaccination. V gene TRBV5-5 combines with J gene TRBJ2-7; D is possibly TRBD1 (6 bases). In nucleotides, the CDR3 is TGTGCCAGCAGCGGGGACAACTTACAAGGGGCCTACGAGCAGTACTTC. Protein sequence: CASSGDNLQGAYEQYF.